Each of the 23 T cell receptor beta chains below was sequenced from the same sample in a study of blood T cell repertoires in COVID-19. TCRdb keeps only in-frame clones here, not all; method: immunoSEQ multiplex PCR. The sample consists of a few hundred thousand clones, 65% to 90% of them appearing once. Input material: peripheral blood. The origin of the receptors is a man aged 45 to 65 with acute or convalescent COVID-19.

CDR3 in amino acids: CASSGQLNTEAFF. The CDR3 bases are TGTGCCAGCAGCGGACAGTTGAACACTGAAGCTTTCTTT. This chain joins TRBV6-6 and TRBJ1-1; D perhaps matches TRBD1 (6 bases). V was cut by 6 bases and J by 0 bases, with 8 bases left in between. Per germline, CDR1 MNHNY and CDR2 SVGAGI (reference sequence). CDR3 length: 13 amino acids.

V is TRBV5-1 and J is TRBJ2-7; the match to TRBD2 covers 11 bases. Trimming took 3 bases from V and 1 from J; bases not matched to a gene: 3. The germline V gene encodes CDR1 SGHRS and CDR2 YFSETQ. The CDR3 runs 15 residues. CDR3 DNA sequence: TGCGCCAGCAGCTGGACTAGCGGGCGTTCCTACGAGCAGTACTTC. It encodes CASSWTSGRSYEQYF.

The rearrangement joins TRBV12-3 or TRBV12-4 to TRBJ1-5, with no clear D. The CDR3 has 12 amino acids. Trimming pared 1 base from V and 8 bases from J, leaving 6 bases between. This chain's CDR3 is CASSLEPEPQHF. CDR3 nucleotides: TGTGCCAGCAGTTTAGAGCCGGAGCCCCAGCATTTT.

The rearrangement uses TRBV30 and TRBJ2-7; D is unclear. The CDR3 is made up of 13 amino acids. The V and J ends lost 0 bases and 3 bases respectively, with 9 bases between them. Germline lookup yields CDR1 GTSNPN and CDR2 SVGIG (reference sequence). The CDR3 region is CAWSVQQLYEQYF. The CDR3 nucleotides are TGTGCCTGGAGTGTACAACAGCTCTACGAGCAGTACTTC. The full variable domain, rest sourced from reference TRBV30 and TRBJ2-7, is SQTIHQWPATLVQPVGSPLSLECTVEGTSNPNLYWYRQAAGRGLQLLFYSVGIGQISSEVPQNLSASRPQDRQFILSSKKLLLSDSGFYLCAWSVQQLYEQYFGPGTRLTVT.

This sequence joins TRBV5-1 and TRBJ2-5, with TRBD2 identical over 8 bases. The CDR3 has 18 amino acids. Trimming at V came to 0 bases and at J to 1 base, leaving 11 bases not matched to a gene. CDR1 and CDR2 from the germline V gene are SGHRS and YFSETQ. CDR3 nucleotide sequence: TGCGCCAGCAGCTTGGGCGGGACTAGTTTTTTTTCCCAAGAGACCCAGTACTTC. Its protein is CASSLGGTSFFSQETQYF.

This clone was observed a single time. The rearrangement links TRBV14 to TRBJ1-2, with 9 bases aligning to TRBD1. V lost 4 bases and J lost 8; bases outside the gene matches: 5. In germline, CDR1 is SGHDN, CDR2 FVKESK. This CDR3 has 13 amino acids. CDR3 bases: TGTGCCAGCAGCCGGACAGGGGCGGGCGGCTACACCTTC. Translation gives CASSRTGAGGYTF.

The rearrangement uses TRBV5-1 and TRBJ1-1, with D perhaps TRBD1 (6 bases). The CDR3 contains 13 residues. V shed 1 base and J shed 5 bases, with 9 bases lying between them. The germline V gene has CDR1 SGHRS and CDR2 YFSETQ. The CDR3 nucleotides are TGCGCCAGCAGCTTGACAGGGATTACTGAAGCTTTCTTT. Encoded protein: CASSLTGITEAFF.

This clone was seen only a few times. This chain joins TRBV11-2 and TRBJ2-1; 7 nucleotides align to TRBD2. The ends lost 3 bases at V and 3 bases at J; junction bases unmatched: 2. The CDR3 has 14 residues. Germline V gene lookup returns CDR1 SGHAT and CDR2 FQNNGV. The CDR3 nucleotides are TGTGCCAGCAGCTTGGGCGGGGGCTACAATGAGCAGTTCTTC. It yields the protein CASSLGGGYNEQFF. The whole variable domain, filled in from reference TRBV11-2 and TRBJ2-1, reads EAGVAQSPRYKIIEKRQSVAFWCNPISGHATLYWYQQILGQGPKLLIQFQNNGVVDDSQLPKDRFSAERLKGVDSTLKIQPAKLEDSAVYLCASSLGGGYNEQFFGPGTRLTVL.

This clone was detected once. The chain combines TRBV27 with TRBJ2-7, with TRBD1 matching over 7 bases. This CDR3 region has 15 residues. Per germline, CDR1 MNHEY and CDR2 SMNVEV (reference sequence). V dropped 3 bases and J dropped 0; count of bases not matched to a gene: 5. CDR3 sequence: CASSFTGAVSYEQYF. The DNA for the CDR3 is TGTGCCAGCAGTTTCACAGGGGCCGTCTCCTACGAGCAGTACTTC.

The V call is TRBV5-1, the J call TRBJ2-3, with D tentatively TRBD1 (5 bases). Germline loops: CDR1 SGHRS, CDR2 YFSETQ. This CDR3 is built from 15 residues. V was cut by 0 bases and J by 1 base, with 9 bases left in between. CDR3 DNA sequence: TGCGCCAGCAGCTTGGATTTAGGGGGCACAGATACGCAGTATTTT. It translates to CASSLDLGGTDTQYF.

The sample holds one count of this clone. This chain joins TRBV7-9 and TRBJ2-5, with D possibly TRBD1 on 6 matching bases. This CDR3 has 15 residues. CDR1 is SEHNR and CDR2 is FQNEAQ in the germline V gene (reference sequence). Trimming stripped 4 bases from V and 5 bases from J, with 17 bases between. This chain's CDR3 is CASSSGTFDSETQYF. In DNA, the CDR3 is TGTGCCAGCAGCTCCGGGACATTCGATTCGGAGACCCAGTACTTC.

This clone is a singleton in its sample. This chain uses TRBV5-8 with TRBJ2-1; 7 nucleotides align to TRBD2. This CDR3 spans 15 amino acids. The germline V gene encodes CDR1 SGHTS and CDR2 YDEGEE. The junction had 4 bases not matched to a gene; V was cut back by 4 bases and J by 0 bases. CDR3 nucleotide sequence: TGTGCCAGCAGCCAATGGACTAGCTCCTACAATGAGCAGTTCTTC. Translated, it gives CASSQWTSSYNEQFF.

V is TRBV7-9 and J is TRBJ1-1; possible D gene TRBD1, 5 bases. The CDR3 totals 16 residues. The germline V and J ends were trimmed by 5 bases and 5 bases, with 21 bases remaining between them. Germline V lookup: CDR1 SEHNR, CDR2 FQNEAQ (reference sequence). The CDR3 bases are TGTGCCAGCAGCCCCTACGGGACCGGCCGGGAGACTGAAGCTTTCTTT. Amino acid sequence: CASSPYGTGRETEAFF.

The chain uses TRBV2 and TRBJ1-6; maybe TRBD1 (6 bases). The V and J ends lost 6 bases and 0 bases respectively, with 15 bases between them. CDR1 and CDR2 (germline): SNHLY, FYNNEI. CDR3 length: 17 residues. The CDR3 DNA is TGTGCCAGCAGCGATCTGACAGGTGCCTCCTATAATTCACCCCTCCACTTT. This codes for CASSDLTGASYNSPLHF. The whole variable domain, filled in from reference TRBV2 and TRBJ1-6, reads EPEVTQTPSHQVTQMGQEVILRCVPISNHLYFYWYRQILGQKVEFLVSFYNNEISEKSEIFDDQFSVERPDGSNFTLKIRSTKLEDSAMYFCASSDLTGASYNSPLHFGNGTRLTVT.

The gene calls are TRBV7-9 and TRBJ1-1, with D possibly matching TRBD1 (5 bases). This CDR3 has 13 residues. V was shortened by 4 bases and J by 6 bases, with 12 bases between the two germline ends. CDR1 is SEHNR and CDR2 is FQNEAQ in the germline V gene (reference sequence). This chain's CDR3 is CASSSSGTSEAFF. CDR3 DNA: TGTGCCAGCAGCTCTTCAGGGACTTCTGAAGCTTTCTTT.

The chain joins TRBV28 to TRBJ1-1; 12 positions agree with TRBD1. The CDR3 loop spans 14 amino acids. The J segment lost 9 bases and the V segment lost 3 bases, leaving 5 bases of the junction unmatched. CDR1 and CDR2 from the germline V gene are MDHEN and SYDVKM. The CDR3 here is CASSFRDRGRKAFF. In DNA form, the CDR3 reads TGTGCCAGCAGTTTCCGGGACAGGGGGCGCAAAGCTTTCTTT. Looking up the rest from reference TRBV28 and TRBJ1-1 gives the full variable domain: DVKVTQSSRYLVKRTGEKVFLECVQDMDHENMFWYRQDPGLGLRLIYFSYDVKMKEKGDIPEGYSVSREKKERFSLILESASTNQTSMYLCASSFRDRGRKAFFGQGTRLTVV.

The chain has TRBV2 and TRBJ1-2, with D hard to call. This CDR3 is built from 14 residues. The germline gives CDR1 SNHLY, CDR2 FYNNEI. V was shortened by 6 bases and J by 0 bases, with 11 bases between the two germline ends. CDR3 in amino acids: CASRAGETNYGYTF. CDR3 in DNA: TGTGCCAGCAGGGCGGGAGAAACTAACTATGGCTACACCTTC. The full variable domain, completed using reference TRBV2 and TRBJ1-2, is EPEVTQTPSHQVTQMGQEVILRCVPISNHLYFYWYRQILGQKVEFLVSFYNNEISEKSEIFDDQFSVERPDGSNFTLKIRSTKLEDSAMYFCASRAGETNYGYTFGSGTRLTVV.

This chain connects TRBV2 to TRBJ1-5; 7 bases match TRBD1. Trimming removed 8 bases from V and 3 bases from J; junction bases left unmatched: 4. Germline V gene lookup returns CDR1 SNHLY and CDR2 FYNNEI. The length of the CDR3 is 13 residues. CDR3 loop: CASGQDFNQPQHF. CDR3 sequence (DNA): TGTGCCAGCGGACAGGACTTCAATCAGCCCCAGCATTTT.

The rearrangement joins TRBV6-5 to TRBJ1-1; 11 bases are a match to TRBD1. Germline lookup yields CDR1 MNHEY and CDR2 SVGAGI. CDR3 length: 16 amino acids. V was clipped by 4 bases and J by 4 bases; unmatched bases: 8. The chain's CDR3 is CASSSDRTGGVTEAFF. CDR3 bases: TGTGCCAGCAGTTCCGACCGGACAGGGGGCGTCACTGAAGCTTTCTTT.

The chain links TRBV20-1 to TRBJ1-1; D ambiguous. Between the trimmed V and J ends, which lost 3 bases and 6 bases, there was a span of 8 bases. Germline lookup yields CDR1 DFQATT and CDR2 SNEGSKA (reference sequence). The CDR3 length is 11 residues. This chain's CDR3 is CSARGNAEAFF. CDR3 nucleotide sequence: TGCAGTGCTAGGGGCAACGCTGAAGCTTTCTTT.

This chain joins TRBV24-1 and TRBJ2-7; 9 bases agree with TRBD1. This CDR3 contains 14 residues. V lost 5 bases to trimming and J lost 6 bases; unmatched junction nucleotides: 7. Germline V lookup: CDR1 KGHDR, CDR2 SFDVKD. DNA for the CDR3: TGTGCCACCAGTGCAGGACAGGGGTCCGTCGAGCAGTACTTC. Its translation is CATSAGQGSVEQYF.

J is TRBJ1-5 and V is TRBV2, with 8 bases that match TRBD1. The CDR3 consists of 16 residues. The V gene's germline CDR1 is SNHLY and CDR2 FYNNEI. Germline trimming cut 7 bases from V and 0 bases from J; bases unmatched to any gene: 8. The CDR3 region has the DNA TGTGCCAGCAACCCAGACAGGGGTTATAGCAATCAGCCCCAGCATTTT. This codes for CASNPDRGYSNQPQHF.

The chain recombines TRBV5-1 with TRBJ1-6; D gene uncertain. Germline values: CDR1 SGHRS, CDR2 YFSETQ. The CDR3 is made up of 16 amino acids. V was trimmed by 0 bases and J by 2 bases, leaving 9 bases between them. CDR3 in amino acids: CASSLGTRTYNSPLHF. The CDR3 DNA is TGCGCCAGCAGCTTGGGAACGAGGACCTATAATTCACCCCTCCACTTT.